In this sample, the clone carrying this T cell receptor beta chain turned up a few times. CDR3 length: 14 residues. In germline, CDR1 is SGHRS, CDR2 YFSETQ. Trimming stripped 4 bases from V and 3 bases from J, with 13 bases between. Assay: immunoSEQ multiplex PCR; the TCRdb copy retains only in-frame clones and omits some. The sample comprises under 65,000 clones, under 90% of which are singletons, and about 2.2% rests with the top ten. This sample is part of a study of OX40 agonist ivuxolimab in advanced cancers. The input for sequencing was CD4+ or CD8+ T cells sorted from blood, taken in a trial of the OX40 agonist ivuxolimab. This clonotype was obtained from an adult with an advanced solid tumor such as melanoma, head and neck, liver or kidney cancer. The J gene is TRBJ1-1, the V gene TRBV5-1; no clear D. The CDR3 coding sequence is TGCGCCAGCAGCCTAAGCGTATGGGACACTGAAGCTTTCTTT. Protein: CASSLSVWDTEAFF. Full variable domain (rest looked up from reference TRBV5-1 and TRBJ1-1): KAGVTQTPRYLIKTRGQQVTLSCSPISGHRSVSWYQQTPGQGLQFLFEYFSETQRNKGNFPGRFSGRQFSNSRSEMNVSTLELGDSALYLCASSLSVWDTEAFFGQGTRLTVV.